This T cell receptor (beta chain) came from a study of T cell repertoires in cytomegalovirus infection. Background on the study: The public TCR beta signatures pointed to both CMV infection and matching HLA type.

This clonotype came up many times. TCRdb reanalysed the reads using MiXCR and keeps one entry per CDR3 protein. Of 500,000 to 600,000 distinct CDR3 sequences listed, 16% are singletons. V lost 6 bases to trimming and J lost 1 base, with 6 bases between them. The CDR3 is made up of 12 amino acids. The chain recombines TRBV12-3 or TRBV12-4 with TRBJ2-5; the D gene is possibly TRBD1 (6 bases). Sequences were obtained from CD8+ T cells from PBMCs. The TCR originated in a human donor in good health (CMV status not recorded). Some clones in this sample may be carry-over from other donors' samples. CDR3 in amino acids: CASRQGQETQYF. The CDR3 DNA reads TGTGCCAGCAGACAGGGCCAAGAGACCCAGTACTTC.